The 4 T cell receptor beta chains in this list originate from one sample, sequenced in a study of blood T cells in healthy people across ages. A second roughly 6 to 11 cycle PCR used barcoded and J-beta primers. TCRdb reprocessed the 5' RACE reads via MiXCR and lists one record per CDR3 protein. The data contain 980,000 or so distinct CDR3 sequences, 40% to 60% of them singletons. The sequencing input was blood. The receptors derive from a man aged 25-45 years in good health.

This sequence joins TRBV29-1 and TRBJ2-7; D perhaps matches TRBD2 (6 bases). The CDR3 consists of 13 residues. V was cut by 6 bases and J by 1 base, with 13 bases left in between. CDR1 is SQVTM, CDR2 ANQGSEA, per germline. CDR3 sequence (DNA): TGCAGCGTCAGGGACTTCTCTTCCTACGAGCAGTACTTC. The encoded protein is CSVRDFSSYEQYF.

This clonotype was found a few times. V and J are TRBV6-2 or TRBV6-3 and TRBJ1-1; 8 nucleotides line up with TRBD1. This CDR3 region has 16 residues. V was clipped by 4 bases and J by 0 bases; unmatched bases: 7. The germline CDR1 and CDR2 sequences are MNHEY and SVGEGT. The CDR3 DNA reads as TGTGCCAGCAGTTTGGACAGGGAAAACTTGAACACTGAAGCTTTCTTT. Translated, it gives CASSLDRENLNTEAFF.

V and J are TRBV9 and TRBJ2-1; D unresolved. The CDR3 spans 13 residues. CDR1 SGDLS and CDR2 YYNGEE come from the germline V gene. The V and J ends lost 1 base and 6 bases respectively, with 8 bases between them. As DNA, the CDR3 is TGTGCCAGCAGCGTAACACCTACCAATGAGCAGTTCTTC. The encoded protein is CASSVTPTNEQFF.

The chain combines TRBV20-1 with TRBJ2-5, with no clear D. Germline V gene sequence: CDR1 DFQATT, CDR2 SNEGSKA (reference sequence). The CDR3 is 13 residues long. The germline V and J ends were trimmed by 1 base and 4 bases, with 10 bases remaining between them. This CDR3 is CSARGFGVETQYF. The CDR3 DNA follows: TGCAGTGCTAGAGGGTTCGGAGTAGAGACCCAGTACTTC.